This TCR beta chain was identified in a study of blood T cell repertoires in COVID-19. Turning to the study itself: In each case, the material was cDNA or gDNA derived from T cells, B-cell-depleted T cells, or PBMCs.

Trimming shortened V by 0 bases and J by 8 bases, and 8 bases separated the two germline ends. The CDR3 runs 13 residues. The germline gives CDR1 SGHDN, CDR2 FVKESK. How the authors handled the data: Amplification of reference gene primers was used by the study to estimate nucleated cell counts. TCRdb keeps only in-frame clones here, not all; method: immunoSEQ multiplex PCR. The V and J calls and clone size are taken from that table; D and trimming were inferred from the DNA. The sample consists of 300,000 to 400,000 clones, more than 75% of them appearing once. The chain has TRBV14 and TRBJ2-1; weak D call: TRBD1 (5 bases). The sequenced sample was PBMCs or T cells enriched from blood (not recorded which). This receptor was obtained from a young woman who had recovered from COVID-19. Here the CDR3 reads CASSQDWGYEQFF. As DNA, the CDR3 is TGTGCCAGCAGCCAAGACTGGGGCTATGAGCAGTTCTTC.